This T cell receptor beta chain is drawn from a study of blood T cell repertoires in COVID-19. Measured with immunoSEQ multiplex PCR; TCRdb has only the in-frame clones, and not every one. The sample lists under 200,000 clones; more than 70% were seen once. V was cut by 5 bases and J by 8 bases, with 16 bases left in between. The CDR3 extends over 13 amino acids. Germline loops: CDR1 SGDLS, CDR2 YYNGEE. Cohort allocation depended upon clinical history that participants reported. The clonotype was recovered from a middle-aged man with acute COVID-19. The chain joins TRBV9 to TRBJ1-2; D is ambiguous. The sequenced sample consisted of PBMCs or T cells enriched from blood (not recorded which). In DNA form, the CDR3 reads TGTGCCAGCAGAGGCCGACAAAGAGGGGGCTACACCTTC. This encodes CASRGRQRGGYTF.